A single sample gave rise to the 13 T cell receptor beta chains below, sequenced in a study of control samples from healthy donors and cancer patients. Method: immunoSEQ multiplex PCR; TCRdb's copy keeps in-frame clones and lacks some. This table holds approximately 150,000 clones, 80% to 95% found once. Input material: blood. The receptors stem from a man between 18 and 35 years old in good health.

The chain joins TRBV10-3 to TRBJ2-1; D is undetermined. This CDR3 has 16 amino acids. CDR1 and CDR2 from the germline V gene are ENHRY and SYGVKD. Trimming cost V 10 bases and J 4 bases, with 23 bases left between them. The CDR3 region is CATRQHQTGNYNEQFF. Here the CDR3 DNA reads TGTGCCACCCGACAACACCAAACGGGTAATTACAATGAGCAGTTCTTC.

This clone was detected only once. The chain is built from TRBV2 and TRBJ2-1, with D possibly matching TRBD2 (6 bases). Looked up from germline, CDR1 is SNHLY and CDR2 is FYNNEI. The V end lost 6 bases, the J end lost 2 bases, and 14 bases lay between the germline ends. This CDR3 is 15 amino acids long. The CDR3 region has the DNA TGTGCCAGCAGGGACGCGGGGATCCCCTACAATGAGCAGTTCTTC. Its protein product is CASRDAGIPYNEQFF.

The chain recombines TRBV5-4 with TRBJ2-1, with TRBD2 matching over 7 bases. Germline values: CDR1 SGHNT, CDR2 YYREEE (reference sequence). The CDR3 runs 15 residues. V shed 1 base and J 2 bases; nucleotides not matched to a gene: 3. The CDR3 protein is CASSLSGTTYNEQFF. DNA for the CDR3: TGTGCCAGCAGCTTGAGCGGGACTACCTACAATGAGCAGTTCTTC.

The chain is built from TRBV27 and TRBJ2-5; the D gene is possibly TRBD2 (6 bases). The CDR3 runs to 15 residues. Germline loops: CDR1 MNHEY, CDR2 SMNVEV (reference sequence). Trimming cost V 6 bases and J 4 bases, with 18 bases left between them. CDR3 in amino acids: CASSEITGLPETQYF. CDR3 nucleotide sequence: TGTGCCAGCAGCGAAATAACGGGACTTCCAGAGACCCAGTACTTC.

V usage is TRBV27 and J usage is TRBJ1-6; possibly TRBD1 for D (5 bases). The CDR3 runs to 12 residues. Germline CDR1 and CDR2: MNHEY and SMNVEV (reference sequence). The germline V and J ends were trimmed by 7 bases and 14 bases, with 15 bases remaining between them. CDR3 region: CASTGSGLSLHF. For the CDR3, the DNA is TGTGCCAGCACAGGGTCAGGTCTATCCCTCCACTTT.

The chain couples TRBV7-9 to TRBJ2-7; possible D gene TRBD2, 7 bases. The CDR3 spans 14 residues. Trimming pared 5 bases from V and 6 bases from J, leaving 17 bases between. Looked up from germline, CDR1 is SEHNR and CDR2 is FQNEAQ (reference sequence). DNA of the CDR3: TGTGCCAGCAGCGAGGACGGGGGAGGGGGCGAGCAGTACTTC. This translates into CASSEDGGGGEQYF.

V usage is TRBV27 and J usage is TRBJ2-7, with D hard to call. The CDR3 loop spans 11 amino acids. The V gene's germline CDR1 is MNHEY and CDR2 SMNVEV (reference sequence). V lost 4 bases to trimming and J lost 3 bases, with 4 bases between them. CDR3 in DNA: TGTGCCAGCAGTTCCTACTACGAGCAGTACTTC. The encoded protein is CASSSYYEQYF.

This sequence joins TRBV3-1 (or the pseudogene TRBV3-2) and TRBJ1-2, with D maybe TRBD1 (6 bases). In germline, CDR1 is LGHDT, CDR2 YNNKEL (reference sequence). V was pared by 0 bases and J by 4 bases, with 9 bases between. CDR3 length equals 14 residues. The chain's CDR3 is CASSQEGGLYGYTF. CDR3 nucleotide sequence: TGTGCCAGCAGCCAAGAGGGGGGCCTCTATGGCTACACCTTC.

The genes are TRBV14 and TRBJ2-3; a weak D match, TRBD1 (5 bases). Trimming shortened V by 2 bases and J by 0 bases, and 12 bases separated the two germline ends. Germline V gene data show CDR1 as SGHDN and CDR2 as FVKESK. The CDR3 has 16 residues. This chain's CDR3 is CASSQSRTSSTDTQYF. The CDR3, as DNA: TGTGCCAGCAGCCAATCCCGGACATCTAGCACAGATACGCAGTATTTT.

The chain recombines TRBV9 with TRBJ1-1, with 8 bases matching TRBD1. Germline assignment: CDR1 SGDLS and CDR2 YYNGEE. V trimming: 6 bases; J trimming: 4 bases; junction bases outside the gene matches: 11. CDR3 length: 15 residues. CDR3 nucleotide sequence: TGTGCCAGCACGACAGGGGTCACTCTGGGCACTGAAGCTTTCTTT. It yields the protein CASTTGVTLGTEAFF.

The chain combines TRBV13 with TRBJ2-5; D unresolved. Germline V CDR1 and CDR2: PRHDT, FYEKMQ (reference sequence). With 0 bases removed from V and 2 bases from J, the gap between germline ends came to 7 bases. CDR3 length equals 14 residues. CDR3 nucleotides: TGTGCCAGCAGCTTAGGCCTCCCGCAAGAGACCCAGTACTTC. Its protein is CASSLGLPQETQYF.

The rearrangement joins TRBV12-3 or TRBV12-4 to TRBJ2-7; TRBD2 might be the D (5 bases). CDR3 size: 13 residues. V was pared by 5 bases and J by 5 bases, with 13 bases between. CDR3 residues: CASSDIKRHEQYF. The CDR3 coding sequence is TGTGCCAGCAGTGACATAAAGCGGCACGAGCAGTACTTC.

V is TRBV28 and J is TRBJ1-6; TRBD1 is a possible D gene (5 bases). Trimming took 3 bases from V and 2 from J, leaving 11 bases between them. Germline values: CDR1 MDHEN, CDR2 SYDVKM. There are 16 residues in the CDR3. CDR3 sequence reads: CASSLAGRAYNSPLHF. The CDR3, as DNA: TGTGCCAGCAGTTTGGCCGGCAGGGCCTATAATTCACCCCTCCACTTT.